The sequence of this TCR beta chain was determined in a study of T cells in Graves' hyperthyroidism and ophthalmopathy. The CDR3 regions of TCR beta were amplified from RNA transcripts. The study used the HTBI primer set for a first-round RT-PCR of the TCR CDR3. MiXCR, run by TCRdb on the multiplex PCR reads, gives a single entry per CDR3 protein. The sample contains around 350,000 distinct CDR3 sequences, approximately 18% of which appear only once. This clonotype was detected many times. The CDR3 has 15 amino acids. CDR1 ENHRY and CDR2 SYGVKD come from the germline V gene. V lost 2 bases to trimming and J lost 4 bases; unmatched junction nucleotides: 4.

The rearrangement links TRBV10-3 to TRBJ2-3; TRBD2 aligns across 9 bases. The sequenced sample consisted of blood. The TCR comes from a woman in her twenties or thirties with Graves' hyperthyroidism that later progressed to Graves' ophthalmopathy. The CDR3 region has the DNA TGTGCCATCAGTGAGAGGCGGGGGGGCTCAGATACGCAGTATTTT. Its translation is CAISERRGGSDTQYF.